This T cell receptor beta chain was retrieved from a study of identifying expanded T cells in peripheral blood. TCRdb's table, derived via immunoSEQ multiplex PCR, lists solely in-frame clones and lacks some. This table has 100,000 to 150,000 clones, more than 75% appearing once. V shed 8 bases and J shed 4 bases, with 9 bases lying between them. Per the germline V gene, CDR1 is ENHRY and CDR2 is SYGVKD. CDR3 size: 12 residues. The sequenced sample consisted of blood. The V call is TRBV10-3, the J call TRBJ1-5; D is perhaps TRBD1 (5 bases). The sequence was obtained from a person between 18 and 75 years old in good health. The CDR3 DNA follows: TGTGCCATCCAGGGAGTGAATCAGCCCCAGCATTTT. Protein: CAIQGVNQPQHF.